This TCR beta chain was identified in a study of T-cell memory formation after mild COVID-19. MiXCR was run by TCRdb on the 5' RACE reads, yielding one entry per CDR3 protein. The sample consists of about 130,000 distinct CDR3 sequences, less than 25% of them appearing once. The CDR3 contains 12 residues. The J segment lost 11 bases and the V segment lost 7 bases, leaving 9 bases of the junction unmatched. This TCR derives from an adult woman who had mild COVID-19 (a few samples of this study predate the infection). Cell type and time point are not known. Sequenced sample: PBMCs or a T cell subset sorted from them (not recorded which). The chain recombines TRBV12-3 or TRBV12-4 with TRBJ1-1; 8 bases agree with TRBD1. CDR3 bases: TGTGCCAGCACGTCGGGACAGGCCTCGGCTTTCTTT. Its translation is CASTSGQASAFF.